These 25 T cell receptor beta chains originate from one sample sequenced in a study of beta chain features in type 1 diabetes. Sequencing targeted expressed TCRB transcripts, as all isolated RNA had been reverse transcribed. Profiling relied on immunoSEQ multiplex PCR, and the TCRdb table lists in-frame clones only, not all of them. Among 900,000 or so clones, roughly 15% were seen once, and the ten largest hold about 0.02%. Material: naive CD4+ T cells from blood. The receptors shown here come from a woman under 30 in good health.

This clone has more than one count but fewer than ten. The V call is TRBV11-2, the J call TRBJ2-3, with 7 bases fitting TRBD2. Germline CDR1 reads SGHAT; CDR2 reads FQNNGV. V dropped 1 base and J dropped 4; count of bases not matched to a gene: 5. The CDR3 covers 15 residues. The CDR3 DNA reads as TGTGCCAGCAGCTTAGGACGGGAGGAGGCAGATACGCAGTATTTT. It codes for CASSLGREEADTQYF. Supplemented by reference TRBV11-2 and TRBJ2-3, the full variable domain reads EAGVAQSPRYKIIEKRQSVAFWCNPISGHATLYWYQQILGQGPKLLIQFQNNGVVDDSQLPKDRFSAERLKGVDSTLKIQPAKLEDSAVYLCASSLGREEADTQYFGPGTRLTVL.

J is TRBJ2-7 and V is TRBV19, with D unresolved. Looked up from germline, CDR1 is LNHDA and CDR2 is SQIVND (reference sequence). The ends were cut back, 9 bases at V and 0 bases at J, with 9 bases in the middle. This CDR3 has 12 residues. CDR3 DNA sequence: TGTGCCAGCGCGAAGAGCTCCTACGAGCAGTACTTC. Translating it yields CASAKSSYEQYF. The whole variable domain, remainder taken from reference TRBV19 and TRBJ2-7, is DGGITQSPKYLFRKEGQNVTLSCEQNLNHDAMYWYRQDPGQGLRLIYYSQIVNDFQKGDIAEGYSVSREKKESFPLTVTSAQKNPTAFYLCASAKSSYEQYFGPGTRLTVT.

V and J are TRBV7-2 and TRBJ2-1; 7 nucleotides align to TRBD1. Trimming at V came to 4 bases and at J to 9 bases, leaving 9 bases not matched to a gene. The CDR3 has 14 amino acids. Germline V gives CDR1 SGHTA, CDR2 FQGNSA. The CDR3 is CASSSPRNRGEQFF. DNA for the CDR3: TGTGCCAGCAGCTCTCCTAGGAACAGGGGTGAGCAGTTCTTC.

This clone has only a few counts. This chain links TRBV18 with TRBJ2-7; D not resolved. The germline V gene encodes CDR1 KGHSH and CDR2 LQKENI. There are 13 residues in the CDR3. The germline V and J ends were trimmed by 3 bases and 2 bases, with 8 bases remaining between them. CDR3: CASSPTGTYEQYF. The CDR3 DNA reads TGTGCCAGCTCACCGACCGGTACCTACGAGCAGTACTTC.

The genes are TRBV29-1 and TRBJ1-1; D is uncertain. The CDR3 runs 13 residues. Trimming stripped 6 bases from V and 2 bases from J, with 13 bases between. The germline V gene has CDR1 SQVTM and CDR2 ANQGSEA. CDR3 residues: CSVRTGGNTEAFF. CDR3 nucleotides: TGCAGCGTCCGGACGGGCGGAAACACTGAAGCTTTCTTT.

This clone showed up just a few times. V gene TRBV11-3 combines with J gene TRBJ2-1; D gene uncertain. This CDR3 spans 13 amino acids. The germline CDR1 and CDR2 sequences are SGHNT and YENEEA. Trimming took 0 bases from V and 9 from J, leaving 9 bases between them. As DNA, the CDR3 is TGTGCCAGCAGCTTAGACAGTCTGAGTGAGCAGTTCTTC. Its protein product is CASSLDSLSEQFF.

On this clone itself: The sample contains more than one DNA sequence encoding this CDR3. J is TRBJ2-5 and V is TRBV5-1; 7 nucleotides match TRBD2. Losses at the gene ends were 0 bases for V and 3 bases for J; bases not matched to a gene: 2. CDR1 is SGHRS and CDR2 is YFSETQ in the germline V gene. The CDR3 length is 14 residues. Here the CDR3 reads CASSLAGLEETQYF. The CDR3 DNA is TGCGCCAGCAGCTTGGCCGGACTAGAAGAGACCCAGTACTTC. Looking up the rest from reference TRBV5-1 and TRBJ2-5 gives the full variable domain: KAGVTQTPRYLIKTRGQQVTLSCSPISGHRSVSWYQQTPGQGLQFLFEYFSETQRNKGNFPGRFSGRQFSNSRSEMNVSTLELGDSALYLCASSLAGLEETQYFGPGTRLLVL.

This clone came up a few times. V and J are TRBV29-1 and TRBJ2-3; 12 nucleotides align to TRBD1. The CDR3 sequence is 17 residues long. J was trimmed by 4 bases and V by 3 bases; bases with no gene match: 11. Germline V gene sequence: CDR1 SQVTM, CDR2 ANQGSEA. This chain's CDR3 is CSVDFPGQGAFADTQYF. The CDR3 DNA sequence: TGCAGCGTTGATTTCCCGGGACAGGGGGCTTTTGCAGATACGCAGTATTTT.

Only a few counts were recorded for this clone. The chain uses TRBV28 and TRBJ1-5, with 7 bases lining up with TRBD1. CDR3 length: 20 residues. The germline V gene encodes CDR1 MDHEN and CDR2 SYDVKM. V gave up 6 bases and J gave up 0 bases; unmatched junction bases: 20. CDR3 protein: CASSLRTGGQAGYSNQPQHF. The CDR3 DNA is TGTGCCAGCAGCCTTAGGACCGGCGGACAGGCGGGATATAGCAATCAGCCCCAGCATTTT. Together with reference TRBV28 and TRBJ1-5, the CDR3 gives the full variable domain: DVKVTQSSRYLVKRTGEKVFLECVQDMDHENMFWYRQDPGLGLRLIYFSYDVKMKEKGDIPEGYSVSREKKERFSLILESASTNQTSMYLCASSLRTGGQAGYSNQPQHFGDGTRLSIL.

This sequence joins TRBV6-1 and TRBJ2-5; D uncertain. Trimming stripped 1 base from V and 2 bases from J, with 11 bases between. The CDR3 is made up of 15 amino acids. Per germline, CDR1 MNHNS and CDR2 SASEGT. For the CDR3, the DNA is TGTGCCAGCAGTGAAGTTCGACGGATACAAGAGACCCAGTACTTC. It specifies CASSEVRRIQETQYF.

V is TRBV28 and J is TRBJ2-2; TRBD2 matches at 9 bases. Trimming took 4 bases from V and 7 from J; bases not matched to a gene: 10. CDR3 length: 16 amino acids. Germline CDR1 is MDHEN and CDR2 is SYDVKM. The CDR3 bases are TGTGCCAGCAGTTCGCTTGAACTAGCGGGCCGCGGGGAGCTGTTTTTT. Amino acids: CASSSLELAGRGELFF.

This rearrangement joins TRBV7-2 to TRBJ1-1; maybe TRBD1 (6 bases). This CDR3 has 14 residues. With 5 bases removed from V and 4 bases from J, the gap between germline ends came to 14 bases. Germline V gene lookup returns CDR1 SGHTA and CDR2 FQGNSA. CDR3: CASSLITGITEAFF. The CDR3 bases are TGTGCCAGCAGCCTAATAACAGGGATCACTGAAGCTTTCTTT.

This clone occurred once. The gene calls are TRBV28 and TRBJ1-2; TRBD1 aligns across 11 bases. Trimming removed 3 bases from V and 7 bases from J; junction bases left unmatched: 7. CDR1 MDHEN and CDR2 SYDVKM come from the germline V gene. This CDR3 region has 15 residues. CDR3 DNA: TGTGCCAGCAGTTTTTCCGGACAGGGGGCCCGTGGCTACACCTTC. It encodes CASSFSGQGARGYTF.

The DNA for the CDR3 is TGTGCCAGCAGTCCATATAGTCGGGCTACGTGGCAGGGGATTCAAGAGACCCAGTACTTC. Encoded protein: CASSPYSRATWQGIQETQYF. V gene TRBV28 combines with J gene TRBJ2-5; D possibly corresponds to TRBD1 (6 bases). The V gene lost 5 bases and the J gene lost 2 bases, with 30 bases spanning the gap. CDR3 length equals 20 residues. Germline lookup yields CDR1 MDHEN and CDR2 SYDVKM.

This clone was found a few times. This rearrangement joins TRBV25-1 to TRBJ2-1; possibly TRBD1 or TRBD2 for D (5 bases each). This CDR3 has 16 amino acids. Germline CDR1 reads MGHDK; CDR2 reads SYGVNS. V lost 4 bases and J 6 bases, leaving 19 bases between the germline ends. CDR3 protein: CASSGRSGPGINEQFF. CDR3 in DNA: TGTGCCAGCAGTGGAAGGTCGGGGCCGGGGATCAATGAGCAGTTCTTC.

The V gene is TRBV28, the J gene TRBJ1-5; TRBD1 agrees at 7 bases. This CDR3 region has 14 residues. Germline CDR1 MDHEN, CDR2 SYDVKM. Losses at the gene ends were 6 bases for V and 5 bases for J; bases not matched to a gene: 7. CDR3 sequence: CASRPGQADQPQHF. Here the CDR3 DNA reads TGTGCCAGCAGACCCGGACAGGCGGATCAGCCCCAGCATTTT.

This sequence joins TRBV10-3 and TRBJ2-2, with a possible D match to TRBD1 (6 bases). The CDR3 length is 17 residues. V was pared by 3 bases and J by 6 bases, with 20 bases between. Per germline, CDR1 ENHRY and CDR2 SYGVKD. CDR3 coding DNA: TGTGCCATCAGTGATCAGAGACAGGTCTTGCCCGCCGGGGAGCTGTTTTTT. The encoded protein is CAISDQRQVLPAGELFF.

This clone showed up just a few times. The sample holds other DNA sequences that translate to the same CDR3. The chain couples TRBV7-9 to TRBJ2-7; D might be TRBD1 or TRBD2, each matching 5 bases. The CDR3 is 14 residues long. V gave up 5 bases and J gave up 0 bases, with 11 bases separating them. Looked up from germline, CDR1 is SEHNR and CDR2 is FQNEAQ (reference sequence). The chain's CDR3 is CASSPTGGSYEQYF. For the CDR3, the DNA is TGTGCCAGCAGCCCTACAGGAGGCTCCTACGAGCAGTACTTC.

This clone has just a few counts. V is TRBV7-9 and J is TRBJ2-2, with D possibly being TRBD1 (5 bases). Trimming removed 6 bases at V and 10 bases at J, with 27 bases between. The CDR3 spans 17 residues. CDR1 and CDR2 from the germline V gene are SEHNR and FQNEAQ (reference sequence). CDR3 DNA: TGTGCCAGCAGGCCGCACCCGAGCCAGGGTGATTCCGAGGAGCTGTTTTTT. It specifies CASRPHPSQGDSEELFF.

This clone was seen a handful of times. The chain links TRBV7-2 to TRBJ2-1, with D possibly being TRBD1 or TRBD2 (5 bases each). Trimming cost V 6 bases and J 1 base, with 13 bases left between them. This CDR3 comprises 15 residues. CDR1 SGHTA and CDR2 FQGNSA come from the germline V gene. CDR3 sequence: CASRLWGRSYNEQFF. Written as DNA, the CDR3 is TGTGCCAGCAGGTTATGGGGGAGATCCTACAATGAGCAGTTCTTC. Combining the CDR3 with reference TRBV7-2 and TRBJ2-1 gives the whole variable domain GAGVSQSPSNKVTEKGKDVELRCDPISGHTALYWYRQSLGQGLEFLIYFQGNSAPDKSGLPSDRFSAERTGGSVSTLTIQRTQQEDSAVYLCASRLWGRSYNEQFFGPGTRLTVL.

The chain links TRBV4-3 to TRBJ2-7; TRBD2 aligns across 13 bases. With 4 bases clipped from V and 6 bases from J, the junction kept 3 bases outside the gene matches. Germline loops: CDR1 LGHNA, CDR2 YSLEER. The CDR3 spans 14 residues. CDR3 DNA: TGCGCCAGCAGCCGGACTAGCGGGAGCGGCGAGCAGTACTTC. Its translation is CASSRTSGSGEQYF.

This sequence joins TRBV6-6 and TRBJ1-5; no clear D. The CDR3 length is 13 residues. V was pared by 6 bases and J by 0 bases, with 6 bases between. Germline V lookup: CDR1 MNHNY, CDR2 SVGAGI (reference sequence). The CDR3 nucleotides are TGTGCCAGCAGAACATTTAGCAATCAGCCCCAGCATTTT. It specifies CASRTFSNQPQHF.

The sample holds a few counts of this clone. The same CDR3 arises from other DNA sequences in this sample as well. The chain joins TRBV6-6 to TRBJ2-2, with 11 bases aligning to TRBD2. CDR1 is MNHNY and CDR2 is SVGAGI in the germline V gene (reference sequence). The CDR3 has 15 residues. V trimming: 3 bases; J trimming: 6 bases; junction bases outside the gene matches: 3. The DNA for the CDR3 is TGTGCCAGCAGTTATACTAGCGGGAGCCCCGGGGAGCTGTTTTTT. Its translation: CASSYTSGSPGELFF.

The genes are TRBV2 and TRBJ2-1; D tentatively reads TRBD1 or TRBD2 (5 bases each). The CDR3 contains 13 residues. CDR1 and CDR2 (germline): SNHLY, FYNNEI. V was trimmed by 4 bases and J by 9 bases, leaving 13 bases between them. The CDR3 here is CASSAEGPAEQFF. The CDR3 coding sequence is TGTGCCAGCAGTGCCGAGGGGCCGGCTGAGCAGTTCTTC.

The DNA for the CDR3 is TGTGCCATCGGCTACAGCAATGAAAAACTGTTTTTT. The encoded protein is CAIGYSNEKLFF. The chain joins TRBV10-3 to TRBJ1-4; D ambiguous. Looked up from germline, CDR1 is ENHRY and CDR2 is SYGVKD. CDR3 length: 12 residues. V lost 8 bases and J lost 5, with 9 bases in between.